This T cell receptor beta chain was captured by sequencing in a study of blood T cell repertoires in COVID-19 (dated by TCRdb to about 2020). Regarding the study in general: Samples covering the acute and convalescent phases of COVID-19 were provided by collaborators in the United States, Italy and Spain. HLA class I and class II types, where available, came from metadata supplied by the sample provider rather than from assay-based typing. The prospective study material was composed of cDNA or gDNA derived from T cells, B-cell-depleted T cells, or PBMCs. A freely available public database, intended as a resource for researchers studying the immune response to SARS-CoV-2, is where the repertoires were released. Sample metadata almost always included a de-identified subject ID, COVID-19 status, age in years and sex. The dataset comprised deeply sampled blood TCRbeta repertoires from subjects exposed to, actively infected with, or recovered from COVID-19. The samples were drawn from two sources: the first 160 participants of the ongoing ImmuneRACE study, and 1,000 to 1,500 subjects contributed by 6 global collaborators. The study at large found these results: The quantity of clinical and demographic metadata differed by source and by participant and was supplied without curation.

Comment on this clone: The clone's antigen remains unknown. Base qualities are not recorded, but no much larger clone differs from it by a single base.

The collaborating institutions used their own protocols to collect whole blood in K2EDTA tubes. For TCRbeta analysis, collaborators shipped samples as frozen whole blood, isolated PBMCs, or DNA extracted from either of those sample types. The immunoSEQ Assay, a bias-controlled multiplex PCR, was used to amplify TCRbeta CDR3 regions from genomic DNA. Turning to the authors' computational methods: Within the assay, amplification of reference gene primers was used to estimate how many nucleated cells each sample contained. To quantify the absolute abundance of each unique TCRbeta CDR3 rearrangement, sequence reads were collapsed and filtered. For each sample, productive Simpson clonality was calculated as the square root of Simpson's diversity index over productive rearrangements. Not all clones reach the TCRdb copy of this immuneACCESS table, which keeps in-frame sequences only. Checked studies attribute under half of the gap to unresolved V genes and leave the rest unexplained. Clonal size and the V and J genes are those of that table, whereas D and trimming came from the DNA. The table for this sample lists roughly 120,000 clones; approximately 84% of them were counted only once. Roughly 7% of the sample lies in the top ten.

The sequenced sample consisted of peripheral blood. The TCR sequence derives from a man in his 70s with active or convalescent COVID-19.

The DNA sequence is given as TGTGCCAGCAGCCCAAACTCCGGGGAGCAGTTCTTC. It translates as CASSPNSGEQFF. The sequence is built from TRBV7-9 and TRBJ2-1, with the D gene not confidently named. The CDR3 covers 12 residues, taking in both the cysteine and the phenylalanine. Only CDR3 DNA remains: 36 bases, in frame from the first base. V loses 5 bases of germline sequence and J loses 10 bases, and the interval between the two ends is 12 bases. Via the germline V gene (reference sequence), CDR1 is SEHNR and CDR2 FQNEAQ.